This entry lists 4 T cell receptor beta chains sequenced from one sample in a study of blood T cell repertoires in COVID-19. The protocol was immunoSEQ multiplex PCR, while the TCRdb copy is restricted to in-frame clones and leaves out a portion. The sample lists around 160,000 clones; over 75% were seen once. The sample taken for sequencing was PBMCs or T cells enriched from blood (not recorded which). These receptors were collected from a woman in her 30s with acute COVID-19.

J is TRBJ1-2 and V is TRBV28; 7 bases are a match to TRBD1. Germline CDR1 MDHEN, CDR2 SYDVKM. The trim removed 7 bases at V and 4 bases at J, leaving 12 bases unmatched. This CDR3 spans 15 amino acids. CDR3 DNA: TGTGCCAGCACCTCCCCGGGACAGCCGCCCTATGGCTACACCTTC. This translates into CASTSPGQPPYGYTF.

This chain uses TRBV29-1 with TRBJ2-1; a possible D gene is TRBD1 (8 bases). The germline V gene has CDR1 SQVTM and CDR2 ANQGSEA. The CDR3 loop spans 13 amino acids. V gave up 4 bases and J gave up 8 bases, with 15 bases separating them. The CDR3 DNA reads as TGCAGCGTTGTGCGGACAGGGAGGGATGAGCAGTTCTTC. It codes for CSVVRTGRDEQFF.

The chain links TRBV11-2 to TRBJ2-7; 9 bases fit TRBD2. The V and J ends lost 8 bases and 3 bases, in that order; junction bases with no gene match: 14. In germline, CDR1 is SGHAT, CDR2 FQNNGV. CDR3 size: 16 residues. The CDR3 protein is CASSGVLAGILYEQYF. CDR3 coding DNA: TGTGCCAGCTCCGGGGTTCTAGCGGGAATCCTCTACGAGCAGTACTTC.

This clone ranks as medium-sized. The rearrangement links TRBV28 to TRBJ2-5; maybe TRBD1 (6 bases). V lost 5 bases, J lost 0 bases, and 16 bases lay in between. The CDR3 totals 16 residues. Germline CDR1 and CDR2: MDHEN and SYDVKM. This chain's CDR3 is CASSPSSGHYQETQYF. Written as DNA, the CDR3 is TGTGCCAGCAGTCCCTCGTCGGGACACTACCAAGAGACCCAGTACTTC.